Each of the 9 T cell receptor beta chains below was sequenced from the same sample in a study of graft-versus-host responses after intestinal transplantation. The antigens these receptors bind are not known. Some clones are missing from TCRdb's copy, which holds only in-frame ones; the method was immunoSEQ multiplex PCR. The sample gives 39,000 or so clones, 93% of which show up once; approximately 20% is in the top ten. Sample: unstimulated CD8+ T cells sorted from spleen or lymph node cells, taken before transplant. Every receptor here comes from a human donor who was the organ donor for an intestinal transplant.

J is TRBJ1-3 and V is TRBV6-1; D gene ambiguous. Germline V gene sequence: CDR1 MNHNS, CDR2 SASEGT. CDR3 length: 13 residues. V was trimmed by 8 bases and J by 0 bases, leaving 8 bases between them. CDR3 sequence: CASGPSSGNTIYF. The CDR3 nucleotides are TGTGCCAGCGGTCCGAGCTCTGGAAACACCATATATTTT.

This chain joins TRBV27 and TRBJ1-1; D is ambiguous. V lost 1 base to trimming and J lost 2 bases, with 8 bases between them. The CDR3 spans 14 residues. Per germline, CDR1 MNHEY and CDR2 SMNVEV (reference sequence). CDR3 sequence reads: CASSLYRSNTEAFF. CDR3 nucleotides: TGTGCCAGCAGTTTATATCGTTCCAACACTGAAGCTTTCTTT.

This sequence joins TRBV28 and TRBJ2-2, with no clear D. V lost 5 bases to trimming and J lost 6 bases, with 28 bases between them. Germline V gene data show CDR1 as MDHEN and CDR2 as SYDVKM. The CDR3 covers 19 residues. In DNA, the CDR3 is TGTGCCAGCAGTACCCTCTTTTTAAGTCCCGGAGTCGGTGCCGGGGAGCTGTTTTTT. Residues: CASSTLFLSPGVGAGELFF.

The CDR3 here is CASSYSGTSGSNKFF. The DNA for the CDR3 is TGTGCCAGCAGTTACTCTGGGACTAGCGGGAGTAACAAGTTCTTC. The V call is TRBV6-5, the J call TRBJ2-1; 14 nucleotides line up with TRBD2. Per germline, CDR1 MNHEY and CDR2 SVGAGI. The CDR3 has 15 amino acids. J gave up 14 bases and V 0 bases, and 6 bases lay outside the gene matches.

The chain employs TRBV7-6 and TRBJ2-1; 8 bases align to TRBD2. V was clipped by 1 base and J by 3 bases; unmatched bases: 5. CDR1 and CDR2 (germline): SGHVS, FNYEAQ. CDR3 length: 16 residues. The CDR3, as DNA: TGTGCCAGCAGCTTAGAGAGCGGGGGCGACTACAATGAGCAGTTCTTC. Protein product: CASSLESGGDYNEQFF.

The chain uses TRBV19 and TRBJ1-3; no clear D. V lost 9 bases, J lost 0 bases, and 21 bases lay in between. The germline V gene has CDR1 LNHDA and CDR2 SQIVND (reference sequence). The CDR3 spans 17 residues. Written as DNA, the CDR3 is TGTGCCAGCCTGAAACAGATACCCCCTGCCTCTGGAAACACCATATATTTT. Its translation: CASLKQIPPASGNTIYF.

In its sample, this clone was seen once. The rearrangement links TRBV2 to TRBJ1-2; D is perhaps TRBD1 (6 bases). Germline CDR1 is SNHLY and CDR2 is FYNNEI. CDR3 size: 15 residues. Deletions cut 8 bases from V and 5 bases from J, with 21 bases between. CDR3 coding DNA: TGTGCCAGCGTTAGGGGGAACTCCCTTGAATATGGCTACACCTTC. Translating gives CASVRGNSLEYGYTF.

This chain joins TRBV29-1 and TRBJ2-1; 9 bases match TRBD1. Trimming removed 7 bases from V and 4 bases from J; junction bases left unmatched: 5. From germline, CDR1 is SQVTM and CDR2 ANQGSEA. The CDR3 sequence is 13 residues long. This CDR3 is CSATGGAYNEQFF. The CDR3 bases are TGCAGCGCCACAGGGGGCGCTTACAATGAGCAGTTCTTC.

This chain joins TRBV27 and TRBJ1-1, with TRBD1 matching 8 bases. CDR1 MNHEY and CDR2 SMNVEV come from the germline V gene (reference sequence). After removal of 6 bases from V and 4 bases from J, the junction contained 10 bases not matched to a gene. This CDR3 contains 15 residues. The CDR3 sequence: CASSLAGGLGTEAFF. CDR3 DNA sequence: TGTGCCAGCAGCTTAGCAGGGGGCCTAGGCACTGAAGCTTTCTTT.